The sequence of this T cell receptor beta chain was determined in a study of CD8+ T cells in alopecia areata. About the study: Once tofacitinib had been taken for 6 to 18 months, 6 months off drug followed. Whole-study findings and limits: As there was one nonresponder, how baseline CD8+ expansion relates to response remains uncertain. Tofacitinib did not eliminate many expanded lesional clones from scalp or blood.

In each case, RNA was isolated and then reverse transcribed into cDNA as the sequencing template. Clones were read by immunoSEQ multiplex PCR, and TCRdb kept only the in-frame ones, dropping some. The sample includes over 15,000 clones, 59% of them seen just once. Concerning this clone: Its target is unknown. Other DNA sequences in this specimen translate into the identical CDR3.

The ends lost 0 bases at V and 6 bases at J; junction bases unmatched: 5. The CDR3 spans 15 residues. The germline V gene has CDR1 SGHRS and CDR2 YFSETQ. Treatment indicated: oral pan-JAK inhibitor, 5-10 mg twice daily. Samples from alopecia areata patients were lesional scalp punch biopsies and peripheral blood. The rearrangement links TRBV5-1 to TRBJ1-4, with 7 positions matching TRBD1. Sequenced here: skin, sampled at week 4, from a patient treated with tofacitinib. The sequence derives from a human donor with alopecia areata. CDR3 sequence reads: CASSLDGTEDEKLFF. The CDR3 nucleotides read TGCGCCAGCAGCTTGGATGGGACAGAAGATGAAAAACTGTTTTTT.